The TCR beta chain described here comes from a study of blood T cell repertoires in COVID-19. Germline-derived CDR1 and CDR2 are MDHEN and SYDVKM. This CDR3 contains 12 residues. V lost 2 bases and J lost 10, with 11 bases in between. The table came from immunoSEQ multiplex PCR; TCRdb's copy has only in-frame clones and leaves some out. Of about 60,000 clones listed, about 86% were seen once; the top ten hold less than 1.5%. The chain combines TRBV28 with TRBJ1-1; D is unresolved. The source is a man aged 40-55 years with acute or convalescent COVID-19. Sample: peripheral blood. DNA of the CDR3: TGTGCCAGCAGTTTACCCGAAACGCGAGCTTTCTTT. It encodes CASSLPETRAFF. The complete variable domain, with remaining parts taken from reference TRBV28 and TRBJ1-1, reads DVKVTQSSRYLVKRTGEKVFLECVQDMDHENMFWYRQDPGLGLRLIYFSYDVKMKEKGDIPEGYSVSREKKERFSLILESASTNQTSMYLCASSLPETRAFFGQGTRLTVV.